The 13 T cell receptor beta chains in this list originate from one sample, sequenced in a study of CXCR3-negative and CXCR3-positive naive CD8 T cells. Libraries of TRB cDNA were made by 5' RACE and carried UMIs. TCRdb reprocessed the 5' RACE reads, with one entry per CDR3 protein and no DNA. There are about 23,000 distinct CDR3 sequences in the sample, with around 18% held by the top ten. Sequenced input: memory CD8+ T cells from blood. Receptor source: a human donor in good health. Some clones in this sample may be carry-over from other donors' samples.

The chain is built from TRBV7-7 and TRBJ2-5; TCRdb selects TRBD2, and the lack of DNA leaves this call unchecked. CDR3 size: 13 residues. Germline V gene lookup returns CDR1 SSHAT and CDR2 FNYEAQ (reference sequence). The CDR3 here is CASSWDSQETQYF.

This chain joins TRBV20-1 and TRBJ2-1; the TRBD2 assignment by TCRdb is unverifiable without DNA. The CDR3 covers 15 residues. Per the germline V gene, CDR1 is DFQATT and CDR2 is SNEGSKA (reference sequence). CDR3 loop: CSASDLTSGSNEQFF.

The chain recombines TRBV7-9 with TRBJ2-7. CDR1 and CDR2 from the germline V gene are SEHNR and FQNEAQ (reference sequence). The CDR3 extends over 11 amino acids. This CDR3 is CASSVGGEQYF. Based on the CDR3 plus reference TRBV7-9 and TRBJ2-7, the full variable domain is DTGVSQNPRHKITKRGQNVTFRCDPISEHNRLYWYRQTLGQGPEFLTYFQNEAQLEKSRLLSDRFSAERPKGSFSTLEIQRTEQGDSAMYLCASSVGGEQYFGPGTRLTVT.

The chain links TRBV7-9 to TRBJ1-2. The CDR3 extends over 16 amino acids. Germline lookup yields CDR1 SEHNR and CDR2 FQNEAQ (reference sequence). The CDR3 reads CASSPTAGLGEYGYTF.

The V call is TRBV7-3, the J call TRBJ1-1. CDR3 length: 17 amino acids. Germline loops: CDR1 SGHTA, CDR2 FQGTGA. CDR3 sequence reads: CASSLTPLRPQNTEAFF.

V gene TRBV5-1 combines with J gene TRBJ2-3. Germline CDR1 reads SGHRS; CDR2 reads YFSETQ. This CDR3 is built from 12 residues. The CDR3 is CASSSSTDTQYF.

The rearrangement joins TRBV19 to TRBJ2-5; TCRdb names TRBD1, which stays unverified in the absence of DNA. Per the germline V gene, CDR1 is LNHDA and CDR2 is SQIVND (reference sequence). This CDR3 comprises 15 residues. CDR3 amino acids: CASSFWTGTFETQYF. The full variable domain, rest sourced from reference TRBV19 and TRBJ2-5, is DGGITQSPKYLFRKEGQNVTLSCEQNLNHDAMYWYRQDPGQGLRLIYYSQIVNDFQKGDIAEGYSVSREKKESFPLTVTSAQKNPTAFYLCASSFWTGTFETQYFGPGTRLLVL.

V is TRBV7-9 and J is TRBJ1-4; the D gene TCRdb calls, TRBD1, cannot be checked with no DNA. Germline V gene sequence: CDR1 SEHNR, CDR2 FQNEAQ (reference sequence). CDR3 length: 19 amino acids. This CDR3 is CASSLGTAGRVSSPEKLFF.

This clonotype is classed as medium-sized by frequency. CDR3 sequence: CASSLLGTDSEAFF. This sequence joins TRBV6-2 or TRBV6-3 and TRBJ1-1; the TCRdb D gene call, TRBD1, has no DNA to confirm it. Germline V gives CDR1 MNHEY, CDR2 SVGEGT. The CDR3 totals 14 residues.

This chain joins TRBV5-5 and TRBJ2-1; absent DNA, TCRdb's TRBD1 call cannot be checked. The V gene's germline CDR1 is SGHKS and CDR2 YYEKEE (reference sequence). This CDR3 is 14 amino acids long. CDR3 protein: CAVAPGGTYNEQFF.

The gene calls are TRBV6-2 or TRBV6-3 and TRBJ2-7; TCRdb gives TRBD2 as the D gene, but with no DNA this cannot be confirmed. The CDR3 totals 16 residues. Germline CDR1 and CDR2: MNHEY and SVGEGT. The CDR3 region is CASSPGTSGAPYEQYF.

V is TRBV7-3 and J is TRBJ2-3; the D gene TCRdb calls, TRBD2, cannot be checked with no DNA. The CDR3 runs to 13 residues. Germline V CDR1 and CDR2: SGHTA, FQGTGA. CDR3 residues: CASSLGLPDTQYF.

This chain links TRBV6-6 with TRBJ2-5; TCRdb proposes TRBD1, but this gene call is untestable without DNA. This CDR3 is built from 13 residues. Germline assignment: CDR1 MNHNY and CDR2 SVGAGI (reference sequence). CDR3 in amino acids: CASTIVGGETQYF.